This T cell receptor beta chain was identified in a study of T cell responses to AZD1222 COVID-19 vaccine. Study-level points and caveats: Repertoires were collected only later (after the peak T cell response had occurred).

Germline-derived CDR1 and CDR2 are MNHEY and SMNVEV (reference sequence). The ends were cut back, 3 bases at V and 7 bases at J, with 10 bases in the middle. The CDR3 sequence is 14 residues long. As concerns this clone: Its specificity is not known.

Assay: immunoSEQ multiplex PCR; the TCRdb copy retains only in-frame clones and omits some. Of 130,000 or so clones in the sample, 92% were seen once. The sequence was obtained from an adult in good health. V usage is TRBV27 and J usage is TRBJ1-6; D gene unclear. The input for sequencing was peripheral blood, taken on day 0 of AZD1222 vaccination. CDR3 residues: CASSLDGINSPLHF. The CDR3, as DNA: TGTGCCAGCAGTTTGGACGGAATAAATTCACCCCTCCACTTT.